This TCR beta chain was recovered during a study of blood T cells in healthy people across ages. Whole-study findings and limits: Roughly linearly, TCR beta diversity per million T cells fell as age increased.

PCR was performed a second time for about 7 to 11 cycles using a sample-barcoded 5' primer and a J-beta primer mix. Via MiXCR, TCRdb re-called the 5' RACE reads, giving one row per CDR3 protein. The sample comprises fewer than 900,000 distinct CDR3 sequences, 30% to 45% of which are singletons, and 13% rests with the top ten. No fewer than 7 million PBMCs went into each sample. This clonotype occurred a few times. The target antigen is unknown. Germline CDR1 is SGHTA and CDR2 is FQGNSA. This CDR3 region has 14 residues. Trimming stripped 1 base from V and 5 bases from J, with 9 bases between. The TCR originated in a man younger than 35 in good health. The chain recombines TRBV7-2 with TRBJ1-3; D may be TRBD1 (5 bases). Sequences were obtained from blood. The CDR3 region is CASSLGGVRNTIYF. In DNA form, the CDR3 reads TGTGCCAGCAGCTTAGGAGGGGTCAGAAACACCATATATTTT.